The present entry profiles one T cell receptor beta chain with its context. The data are from a study of cytomegalovirus exposure and HLA in healthy donors. The primer mix had 60 Vbeta and 13 Jbeta primers. Here immunoSEQ multiplex PCR was the method, and the copy in TCRdb shows in-frame clones only, minus some. This table holds fewer than 250,000 clones, 70% to 80% found once. The CDR3 sequence is 18 residues long. The V gene lost 6 bases and the J gene lost 0 bases, with 22 bases spanning the gap. Germline loops: CDR1 SGHVS, CDR2 FQNEAQ. Material: PBMCs. The V gene is TRBV7-8, the J gene TRBJ2-3; perhaps TRBD1 as D (6 bases). This clonotype was sampled from a male donor in good health and CMV-seropositive. The CDR3 bases are TGTGCCAGCAGATTCCGGTCAGGACAGACGCTTAGCACAGATACGCAGTATTTT. It yields the protein CASRFRSGQTLSTDTQYF.